Listed below are T cell receptor beta chains from one sample, sequenced in a study of shared clonotypes between healthy human individuals. TCRdb keeps only in-frame clones here, not all; method: immunoSEQ multiplex PCR. The sample lists around 2.5 million clones, 80% to 95% occurring once. What was sequenced was naive CD4+ T cells from PBMCs. The receptors stem from a man aged 18 to 35 in good health. Some clones in this sample may be carry-over from other donors' samples. The CDR3 runs from the conserved cysteine through the conserved F or W. The D gene is left open where the match is weak. The size of a clone is reported for some rows only, either as once, few or many, or as a class for expanded clones.

cdr3_aa cdr3_nt j_call v_call clone_size d_call
CASGTGTSGNTIYF TGTGCCAGCGGCACGGGAACCTCTGGAAACACCATATATTTT TRBJ1-3 TRBV11-2 - -
CASSPRDRGGRHEQFF TGTGCCAGCAGCCCCCGGGACCGGGGGGGGAGGCATGAGCAGTTCTTC TRBJ2-1 TRBV7-2 - TRBD2
CASSPGTSGREQYF TGTGCCAGCAGCCCCGGGACTAGCGGCAGGGAGCAGTACTTC TRBJ2-7 TRBV11-2 - TRBD2
CASSETSYEQYF TGTGCCAGCAGTGAAACCTCCTACGAGCAGTACTTC TRBJ2-7 TRBV2 - -
CASSRLAGPGELFF TGTGCCAGCAGCCGACTAGCGGGCCCCGGGGAGCTGTTTTTT TRBJ2-2 TRBV9 - TRBD2
CASSEGGSVNTQYF TGTGCCAGCAGTGAAGGCGGGAGTGTAAATACGCAGTATTTT TRBJ2-3 TRBV5-4 - TRBD2
CASTLLPRGTGELFF TGTGCCAGCACCTTATTACCCCGGGGTACCGGGGAGCTGTTTTTT TRBJ2-2 TRBV28 - -
CASRRGGRMGTDTQYF TGCGCCAGCCGAAGGGGCGGGAGAATGGGTACAGATACGCAGTATTTT TRBJ2-3 TRBV5-1 - TRBD2
CASSEAYGILFEQYF TGTGCCAGCAGTGAAGCATACGGTATTTTGTTCGAGCAGTACTTC TRBJ2-7 TRBV6-1 once -
CSGGGRAGEQYF TGCAGCGGGGGCGGGAGGGCCGGCGAGCAGTACTTC TRBJ2-7 TRBV29-1 - TRBD2
CASSTGAISTDTQYF TGCGCCAGCAGTACAGGGGCAATTAGCACAGATACGCAGTATTTT TRBJ2-3 TRBV5-1 - TRBD1
CASSLLSSYNEQFF TGTGCCAGCAGTTTACTAAGCTCCTACAATGAGCAGTTCTTC TRBJ2-1 TRBV28 - -
CASSHIGGQPQHF TGTGCCAGCAGTCACATCGGAGGTCAGCCCCAGCATTTT TRBJ1-5 TRBV6-6 - -
CATSRDGLAGNEQFF TGTGCCACCAGCAGAGATGGCCTAGCGGGAAATGAGCAGTTCTTC TRBJ2-1 TRBV15 - TRBD2
CASSEGGEGYEQYF TGTGCCAGCAGTGAAGGCGGGGAGGGCTACGAGCAGTACTTC TRBJ2-7 TRBV2 once TRBD2
CASRSGASGYEQYF TGTGCCAGCAGGTCAGGGGCCTCGGGCTACGAGCAGTACTTC TRBJ2-7 TRBV28 once -
CASSLDINYGYTF TGTGCCAGCAGTCTCGACATTAACTATGGCTACACCTTC TRBJ1-2 TRBV28 - -
CASSEQSGYTEAFF TGTGCCAGCAGTGAACAATCGGGATACACTGAAGCTTTCTTT TRBJ1-1 TRBV6-1 - -
CASSLGRGLPYEQYF TGTGCCAGCAGCCTAGGTAGGGGACTGCCATACGAGCAGTACTTC TRBJ2-7 TRBV2 once -
CASRRDTQETQYF TGCGCCAGCAGAAGGGACACCCAAGAGACCCAGTACTTC TRBJ2-5 TRBV4-1 - -
CASHKAPRETQYF TGTGCCAGCCACAAGGCCCCAAGGGAGACCCAGTACTTC TRBJ2-5 TRBV18 - -
CASSLELRETQYF TGTGCCAGCAGCTTAGAGCTCAGGGAGACCCAGTACTTC TRBJ2-5 TRBV7-2 - -
CASSLTPGPQHF TGTGCCAGCAGTTTAACGCCGGGACCCCAGCATTTT TRBJ1-5 TRBV28 - -
CAWSVGPYNEQFF TGTGCCTGGAGTGTAGGCCCTTACAATGAGCAGTTCTTC TRBJ2-1 TRBV30 - -
CASSSPLLGGPYNEQFF TGTGCCAGCAGCTCCCCTTTGTTGGGAGGGCCCTACAATGAGCAGTTCTTC TRBJ2-1 TRBV11-1 - TRBD2
CASSESGAGYNEQFF TGCGCCAGCAGTGAATCGGGGGCTGGGTACAATGAGCAGTTCTTC TRBJ2-1 TRBV10-2 once -
CASSPGESVETQYF TGTGCCAGCTCACCAGGGGAGTCGGTAGAGACCCAGTACTTC TRBJ2-5 TRBV18 - -
CASRENTGTGDTGELFF TGCGCCAGCAGAGAAAATACCGGGACAGGGGACACCGGGGAGCTGTTTTTT TRBJ2-2 TRBV10-1 - TRBD1
CASNNRGVRAVNYGYTF TGTGCCAGCAACAACCGAGGGGTGAGGGCGGTTAACTATGGCTACACCTTC TRBJ1-2 TRBV11-2 - -
CATSRDPSVSGYGYTF TGTGCCACCAGCAGAGATCCCTCCGTTAGCGGCTATGGCTACACCTTC TRBJ1-2 TRBV15 - -
CASSLLRGTSLGTEAFF TGTGCCAGCAGCTTACTGAGGGGGACAAGTCTGGGCACTGAAGCTTTCTTT TRBJ1-1 TRBV7-9 - -
CASSVGIWAASYEQYF TGTGCCAGCAGCGTAGGAATCTGGGCAGCCTCCTACGAGCAGTACTTC TRBJ2-7 TRBV9 - -
CASSLELADHEQYF TGCGCCAGCAGCTTGGAGTTAGCGGACCACGAGCAGTACTTC TRBJ2-7 TRBV5-1 - -